The 31 T cell receptor beta chains listed next were all sequenced from one sample in a study of low-dose radiotherapy and immunotherapy resistance in tumors (dated by TCRdb to between 2020 and 2023). The sample's time point label is to be understood as: before trial treatment. Sequencing was carried out with an Illumina HiSeq 2500. First-strand cDNA was synthesized using Superscript III and a set of TRAV- and TRBV-specific primers, so that both TCRalpha and TCRbeta chains were covered. TCRs were amplified for about 22 PCR cycles with Phusion, using a constant-region primer paired with the adapter attached to the V primers. Using fastp at Q25 and MiXCR, TCRdb reprocessed the public reads and kept productive beta chains. Duplicate CDR3 protein sequences are folded into a single record with the most common DNA and genes. This sample has tens of thousands of distinct CDR3 sequences in its table, and roughly 30% of those were observed once. Clones ranked in the top ten supply roughly 10% of the sample.

Sequenced material: PBMCs, taken before treatment. Receptors originate from a female donor with ovarian cancer.

This clonotype was detected only a few times. The chain carries TRBV5-1 and TRBJ1-2; D is uncertain. CDR1 is SGHRS, CDR2 YFSETQ, per germline. The CDR3 consists of 11 residues. The germline V and J ends were trimmed by 5 bases and 3 bases, with 5 bases remaining between them. CDR3 DNA sequence: TGCGCCAGCAGGAAAGACTATGGCTACACCTTC. Its protein is CASRKDYGYTF. Filled out from reference TRBV5-1 and TRBJ1-2, the complete variable domain reads KAGVTQTPRYLIKTRGQQVTLSCSPISGHRSVSWYQQTPGQGLQFLFEYFSETQRNKGNFPGRFSGRQFSNSRSEMNVSTLELGDSALYLCASRKDYGYTFGSGTRLTVV.

The rearrangement joins TRBV5-4 to TRBJ1-2, with D perhaps TRBD1 (5 bases). V gave up 0 bases and J gave up 5 bases, with 11 bases separating them. This CDR3 is built from 14 residues. Germline CDR1 reads SGHNT; CDR2 reads YYREEE (reference sequence). The chain's CDR3 is CASSLAGGGYGYTF. For the CDR3, the DNA is TGTGCCAGCAGCTTGGCCGGGGGGGGGTATGGCTACACCTTC.

Remarks on this clonotype: A far larger clone is only one base removed, so a read error is likely. V is TRBV6-1 and J is TRBJ2-4; D might be TRBD2 (5 bases). CDR3 size: 16 residues. Germline V gene sequence: CDR1 MNHNS, CDR2 SASEGT. Trimming removed 5 bases from V and 2 bases from J, with 16 bases in between. The CDR3 nucleotides read TGTGCCAGCAGTTACTCAGCCGACGGGACCAAAAACATTCAGTACTTC. Protein: CASSYSADGTKNIQYF.

The chain recombines TRBV5-4 with TRBJ2-3, with D possibly being TRBD1 or TRBD2 (5 bases each). V lost 4 bases and J lost 5, with 20 bases in between. The length of the CDR3 is 16 residues. Germline assignment: CDR1 SGHNT and CDR2 YYREEE (reference sequence). The CDR3 nucleotides are TGTGCCAGCAGCGGGACCGGGACCCCGGCACAAGATACGCAGTATTTT. Translation: CASSGTGTPAQDTQYF.

This clonotype occurred many times. The J gene is TRBJ2-3, the V gene TRBV29-1, with a tentative D call TRBD1 (6 bases). Looked up from germline, CDR1 is SQVTM and CDR2 is ANQGSEA. V lost 7 bases to trimming and J lost 4 bases, with 12 bases between them. This CDR3 is built from 12 residues. Here the CDR3 reads CSASGAADTQYF. The CDR3 coding sequence is TGCAGCGCCTCAGGGGCGGCAGATACGCAGTATTTT.

The V gene is TRBV5-1, the J gene TRBJ1-2, with D uncertain. Germline V lookup: CDR1 SGHRS, CDR2 YFSETQ. Trimming cost V 4 bases and J 5 bases, with 18 bases left between them. The CDR3 length is 15 residues. CDR3 sequence (DNA): TGCGCCAGCAGCGCGGTCCCAGCTGGCAATTATGGCTACACCTTC. This codes for CASSAVPAGNYGYTF.

This clonotype occurred many times. The chain recombines TRBV20-1 with TRBJ1-5, with TRBD1 matching 7 bases. Per the germline V gene, CDR1 is DFQATT and CDR2 is SNEGSKA (reference sequence). Trimming took 1 base from V and 4 from J; bases not matched to a gene: 7. This CDR3 is 15 amino acids long. The CDR3: CSARGDSGANQPQHF. The DNA of the CDR3 is TGCAGTGCTAGAGGGGACAGTGGAGCAAATCAGCCCCAGCATTTT.

This clonotype was seen at least ten times. This chain connects TRBV10-3 to TRBJ2-3; a possible D gene is TRBD1 (6 bases). CDR1 is ENHRY and CDR2 is SYGVKD in the germline V gene. CDR3 length: 13 residues. The V end lost 8 bases, the J end lost 6 bases, and 15 bases lay between the germline ends. The CDR3 spells CAISAGAPDTQYF. The CDR3 nucleotides read TGTGCCATCTCGGCAGGGGCCCCCGATACGCAGTATTTT.

With respect to this clonotype: A read error is likely here: a far larger clone is one base away. The chain is built from TRBV10-3 and TRBJ2-7; the match to TRBD2 covers 10 bases. Germline CDR1 is ENHRY and CDR2 is SYGVKD. The CDR3 runs 13 residues. V lost 5 bases to trimming and J lost 7 bases; unmatched junction nucleotides: 5. CDR3 protein: CAISSGRAGEQYF. The CDR3 nucleotides read TGTGCCATCAGTAGCGGGAGGGCTGGAGAGCAGTACTTC.

This clonotype was found a few times. The V and J genes are TRBV6-6 and TRBJ1-4, with D possibly matching TRBD1 (5 bases). The V and J ends lost 0 bases and 7 bases respectively, with 21 bases between them. This CDR3 comprises 18 residues. Germline-derived CDR1 and CDR2 are MNHNY and SVGAGI (reference sequence). CDR3 in DNA: TGTGCCAGCAGTTACTCCCCAATCGAGGGTCACAGGACTGAAAAACTGTTTTTT. Encoded protein: CASSYSPIEGHRTEKLFF.

This clonotype has a count of ten or more. V usage is TRBV6-6 and J usage is TRBJ1-6, with TRBD1 matching 7 bases. The CDR3 is 12 amino acids. Germline V gene sequence: CDR1 MNHNY, CDR2 SVGAGI (reference sequence). After removal of 2 bases from V and 16 bases from J, the junction contained 5 bases not matched to a gene. DNA for the CDR3: TGTGCCAGCAGTTACATCCCGGGACAGCTCCACTTT. Translated, it gives CASSYIPGQLHF.

This clonotype was seen repeatedly, ten times or more. V is TRBV30 and J is TRBJ1-6, with unresolved D. Per germline, CDR1 GTSNPN and CDR2 SVGIG (reference sequence). V dropped 2 bases and J dropped 7 bases, with 9 bases sitting between them. The CDR3 totals 13 residues. In nucleotides, the CDR3 is TGTGCCTGGAGTCCGGGCTCGAATTCACCCCTCCACTTT. Translated: CAWSPGSNSPLHF.

The chain has TRBV30 and TRBJ2-5, with TRBD1 as a possible D gene (5 bases). Trimming took 3 bases from V and 3 from J, leaving 8 bases between them. Germline lookup yields CDR1 GTSNPN and CDR2 SVGIG (reference sequence). This CDR3 is 12 amino acids long. Here the CDR3 reads CAWRAGKETQYF. CDR3 coding DNA: TGTGCCTGGAGAGCAGGGAAAGAGACCCAGTACTTC. The full variable domain, completed using reference TRBV30 and TRBJ2-5, is SQTIHQWPATLVQPVGSPLSLECTVEGTSNPNLYWYRQAAGRGLQLLFYSVGIGQISSEVPQNLSASRPQDRQFILSSKKLLLSDSGFYLCAWRAGKETQYFGPGTRLLVL.

This clonotype has just a few counts. The rearrangement links TRBV18 to TRBJ2-6; 7 nucleotides agree with TRBD2. V was pared by 2 bases and J by 0 bases, with 4 bases of the junction left unmatched. The CDR3 runs 17 residues. Germline V gene sequence: CDR1 KGHSH, CDR2 LQKENI. The CDR3 coding sequence is TGTGCCAGCTCACCAACAGCGGGGACCTCTGGGGCCAACGTCCTGACTTTC. Amino acids: CASSPTAGTSGANVLTF. The entire variable domain, with the rest obtained from reference TRBV18 and TRBJ2-6, is as follows: NAGVMQNPRHLVRRRGQEARLRCSPMKGHSHVYWYRQLPEEGLKFMVYLQKENIIDESGMPKERFSAEFPKEGPSILRIQQVVRGDSAAYFCASSPTAGTSGANVLTFGAGSRLTVL.

This clonotype was recorded at least ten times. The gene calls are TRBV28 and TRBJ2-7; D gene uncertain. This CDR3 is built from 13 residues. Looked up from germline, CDR1 is MDHEN and CDR2 is SYDVKM. V shed 6 bases and J shed 2 bases, with 11 bases lying between them. CDR3 loop: CASRTGGAYEQYF. The CDR3, as DNA: TGTGCCAGCAGGACGGGCGGAGCCTACGAGCAGTACTTC.

This clonotype was detected only a few times. The chain links TRBV28 to TRBJ1-4, with D possibly being TRBD1 (6 bases). V was clipped by 10 bases and J by 8 bases, with 20 bases between them. The V gene's germline CDR1 is MDHEN and CDR2 SYDVKM. CDR3 length: 14 residues. In nucleotides, the CDR3 is TGTGCCACCCTACAGGAGGGGGGGGTCGAAAAACTGTTTTTT. Amino acids: CATLQEGGVEKLFF. The complete variable domain, with remaining parts taken from reference TRBV28 and TRBJ1-4, reads DVKVTQSSRYLVKRTGEKVFLECVQDMDHENMFWYRQDPGLGLRLIYFSYDVKMKEKGDIPEGYSVSREKKERFSLILESASTNQTSMYLCATLQEGGVEKLFFGSGTQLSVL.

A few counts support this clonotype. This rearrangement joins TRBV4-2 to TRBJ2-7; TRBD2 matches 9 bases. V lost 0 bases to trimming and J lost 4 bases; unmatched junction nucleotides: 4. The CDR3 covers 15 residues. Germline loops: CDR1 LGHNA, CDR2 YNFKEQ. CDR3 bases: TGTGCCAGCAGCCAAGATCGGCGGGGGGGATACGAGCAGTACTTC. It specifies CASSQDRRGGYEQYF.

There are a few counts of this clonotype. The chain recombines TRBV4-3 with TRBJ1-2; D may be TRBD1 (5 bases). The CDR3 totals 15 residues. Germline V gene lookup returns CDR1 LGHNA and CDR2 YSLEER. Trimming stripped 3 bases from V and 2 bases from J, with 13 bases between. The CDR3 region has the DNA TGCGCCAGCAGCCAGGCCAGTCAGGGAAACTATGGCTACACCTTC. It encodes CASSQASQGNYGYTF.

This clonotype was detected many times. This chain uses TRBV10-3 with TRBJ1-2; no firm D call. CDR3 length equals 16 residues. Trimming stripped 0 bases from V and 0 bases from J, with 11 bases between. The germline V gene encodes CDR1 ENHRY and CDR2 SYGVKD. CDR3 sequence: CAISESDEGANYGYTF. The CDR3, as DNA: TGTGCCATCAGTGAGTCGGATGAAGGAGCTAACTATGGCTACACCTTC.

This clonotype was seen more than once but under ten times. CDR3 sequence (DNA): TGTGCCAGCAGCCAAGGCGTCCTTCCTCCCGTAACTCACTACGAGCAGTACTTC. Protein product: CASSQGVLPPVTHYEQYF. The chain uses TRBV3-1 and TRBJ2-7; unclear D gene. Germline loops: CDR1 LGHDT, CDR2 YNNKEL (reference sequence). V lost 1 base and J 3 bases, leaving 22 bases between the germline ends. The CDR3 consists of 18 residues.

Many counts were recorded for this clonotype. This sequence joins TRBV6-6 and TRBJ1-5; D is unresolved. This CDR3 comprises 16 residues. Germline V gives CDR1 MNHNY, CDR2 SVGAGI (reference sequence). Trimming took 7 bases from V and 0 from J, leaving 16 bases between them. CDR3 in amino acids: CASTRAVTNSNQPQHF. The CDR3 DNA reads TGTGCCAGCACAAGGGCCGTTACCAATAGCAATCAGCCCCAGCATTTT.

This clonotype was counted ten times or more. This chain links TRBV2 with TRBJ2-7; 9 nucleotides line up with TRBD1. Germline-derived CDR1 and CDR2 are SNHLY and FYNNEI. The CDR3 has 14 residues. V dropped 4 bases and J dropped 4; count of bases not matched to a gene: 5. CDR3: CASSAGTGWYEQYF. The DNA for the CDR3 is TGTGCCAGCAGTGCCGGGACAGGGTGGTACGAGCAGTACTTC.

This clonotype was seen repeatedly, ten times or more. This chain connects TRBV28 to TRBJ2-3; 9 bases agree with TRBD2. Per the germline V gene, CDR1 is MDHEN and CDR2 is SYDVKM. Trimming at V came to 3 bases and at J to 4 bases, leaving 11 bases not matched to a gene. There are 17 residues in the CDR3. The CDR3 sequence: CASSFPRGGPSSDTQYF. CDR3 DNA sequence: TGTGCCAGCAGTTTTCCGCGGGGGGGCCCCTCTTCAGATACGCAGTATTTT.

V and J are TRBV12-3 or TRBV12-4 and TRBJ1-2; possibly TRBD1 for D (5 bases). This CDR3 has 14 residues. V lost 5 bases and J 5 bases, leaving 15 bases between the germline ends. This chain's CDR3 is CASSTRQSWYGYTF. The CDR3 region has the DNA TGTGCCAGCAGTACCAGACAGTCCTGGTATGGCTACACCTTC.

The rearrangement joins TRBV3-1 to TRBJ1-1; D is uncertain. The germline V gene encodes CDR1 LGHDT and CDR2 YNNKEL (reference sequence). Trimming stripped 4 bases from V and 2 bases from J, with 5 bases between. The CDR3 length is 12 residues. For the CDR3, the DNA is TGTGCCAGCAGCCGGGAAAACACTGAAGCTTTCTTT. Translating it yields CASSRENTEAFF.

The sample holds many counts of this clonotype. V is TRBV6-2 or TRBV6-3 and J is TRBJ1-2, with no clear D. V gave up 1 base and J gave up 0 bases, with 9 bases separating them. Looked up from germline, CDR1 is MNHEY and CDR2 is SVGEGT. The CDR3 totals 15 residues. The CDR3 loop is CASSYYDTSNYGYTF. The CDR3 DNA reads TGTGCCAGCAGTTACTACGACACCTCTAACTATGGCTACACCTTC.

This clonotype was recorded at least ten times. This chain connects TRBV29-1 to TRBJ1-1; D gene uncertain. The CDR3 sequence is 15 residues long. Germline CDR1 is SQVTM and CDR2 is ANQGSEA. Trimming removed 0 bases from V and 6 bases from J, with 17 bases in between. The CDR3 reads CSVEDIRPGSPEAFF. In DNA, the CDR3 is TGCAGCGTTGAAGATATACGCCCAGGTTCCCCTGAAGCTTTCTTT.

J is TRBJ1-1 and V is TRBV19; no reliable D call. The V and J ends lost 5 bases and 0 bases respectively, with 16 bases between them. Germline CDR1 and CDR2: LNHDA and SQIVND (reference sequence). CDR3 size: 16 residues. The DNA for the CDR3 is TGTGCCAGTAGTGACGGAGGGCTGAATCTGAACACTGAAGCTTTCTTT. Protein sequence: CASSDGGLNLNTEAFF.

This clonotype was counted ten times or more. The gene calls are TRBV7-2 and TRBJ2-7, with 8 nucleotides matching TRBD1. The V gene's germline CDR1 is SGHTA and CDR2 FQGNSA. V trimming: 5 bases; J trimming: 3 bases; junction bases outside the gene matches: 6. This CDR3 contains 14 residues. The CDR3 sequence is CASSPSTGGYEQYF. CDR3 DNA: TGTGCCAGCAGCCCGAGTACAGGGGGCTACGAGCAGTACTTC.

At least ten counts were recorded for this clonotype. The chain uses TRBV30 and TRBJ2-2, with D perhaps matching TRBD2 (5 bases). The CDR3 totals 13 residues. The germline V and J ends were trimmed by 5 bases and 3 bases, with 10 bases remaining between them. Germline V gene data show CDR1 as GTSNPN and CDR2 as SVGIG (reference sequence). The CDR3 loop reads CAWRGPDTGELFF. Written as DNA, the CDR3 is TGTGCCTGGCGAGGGCCGGACACCGGGGAGCTGTTTTTT.

This clonotype came up many times. The chain uses TRBV15 and TRBJ2-2; D may be TRBD1 or TRBD2 (6 bases each). V was clipped by 0 bases and J by 5 bases, with 13 bases between them. Germline lookup yields CDR1 LNHNV and CDR2 YYDKDF (reference sequence). CDR3 length: 16 residues. CDR3 in DNA: TGTGCCACCAGCAGAGATGGGGGGCCGCGAACCGGGGAGCTGTTTTTT. Amino acids: CATSRDGGPRTGELFF. Full variable domain (remainder filled in from reference TRBV15 and TRBJ2-2): DAMVIQNPRYQVTQFGKPVTLSCSQTLNHNVMYWYQQKSSQAPKLLFHYYDKDFNNEADTPDNFQSRRPNTSFCFLDIRSPGLGDTAMYLCATSRDGGPRTGELFFGEGSRLTVL.